This TCR beta chain was sequenced during a study of T cell responses to AZD1222 COVID-19 vaccine. Worth noting for this clone: The antigen is undetermined.

TCRdb's copy holds only in-frame clones and misses some; the assay was immunoSEQ multiplex PCR. The profile shows roughly 70,000 clones, 82% of them singletons. Study outcomes and limitations: Donors, mostly white British, included more females; clonal diversity was possibly underestimated. Only a handful of people who got AZD1222 tested seropositive at baseline. Close to half of all spike-specific TCRs reportedly target regions of the variants that are unmutated.

CDR1 ENHRY and CDR2 SYGVKD come from the germline V gene. CDR3 length: 11 amino acids. Trimming took off 6 bases at V and 5 bases at J, with 7 bases between the two ends. The chain combines TRBV10-3 with TRBJ2-5; weak D call: TRBD2 (6 bases). This TCR was recovered from an adult in good health. The sequences come from peripheral blood, collected on day 0 of AZD1222 vaccination. The CDR3 coding sequence is TGTGCCATCAGCGGGGGTGAGACCCAGTACTTC. Amino acid sequence: CAISGGETQYF.